This is a list of T cell receptor beta chains from one sample in a study of CD8 T cells in ankylosing spondylitis. TCRdb fed the 5' RACE reads into MiXCR, producing one record per CDR3 protein. Here the sample spans 400,000 to 450,000 distinct CDR3 sequences, roughly 18% being singletons. The sample comprised blood, either unsorted or a sorted T cell fraction (not recorded which). These receptors originate from a male donor with ankylosing spondylitis. Both conserved end residues are part of each CDR3. A D gene is named only where the DNA matches it firmly. Size values are once, few and many counts, or a class for expanded clones, and some rows have none.

cdr3_nt: TGTGCCAGCAGTGAAGCCTGGGGCAGTAATCAGCCCCAGCATTTT
cdr3_aa: CASSEAWGSNQPQHF
v_call: TRBV6-1
j_call: TRBJ1-5
clone_size: -
d_call: -

cdr3_nt: TGTGCCACCAGTGATGAATTTGGGACAGGGCAGTTCTTC
cdr3_aa: CATSDEFGTGQFF
v_call: TRBV24-1
j_call: TRBJ2-1
clone_size: few
d_call: TRBD1

cdr3_nt: TGCAGCGTTGAAGGCGACAGGAGAGAGACCCAGTACTTC
cdr3_aa: CSVEGDRRETQYF
v_call: TRBV29-1
j_call: TRBJ2-5
clone_size: -
d_call: -

cdr3_nt: TGTGCCAGCAGCCCTAGCCATGGGTTCGATACGCAGTATTTT
cdr3_aa: CASSPSHGFDTQYF
v_call: TRBV7-2
j_call: TRBJ2-3
clone_size: few
d_call: -

cdr3_nt: TGTGCCAGCAGCCTGACAGGGAAGGAGCAGTTCTTC
cdr3_aa: CASSLTGKEQFF
v_call: TRBV7-2
j_call: TRBJ2-1
clone_size: few
d_call: TRBD1

cdr3_nt: TGCGCCAGCAGCTTGGGGGGACAGTGGAACCGATATGGCTACACCTTC
cdr3_aa: CASSLGGQWNRYGYTF
v_call: TRBV5-1
j_call: TRBJ1-2
clone_size: -
d_call: TRBD1

cdr3_nt: TGTGCCACCAGTGACGGGGGGATCACAGATACGCAGTATTTT
cdr3_aa: CATSDGGITDTQYF
v_call: TRBV24-1
j_call: TRBJ2-3
clone_size: -
d_call: TRBD2

cdr3_nt: TGTGCCAGCAGATCATCTAGCACAGATACGCAGTATTTT
cdr3_aa: CASRSSSTDTQYF
v_call: TRBV6-6
j_call: TRBJ2-3
clone_size: few
d_call: -

cdr3_nt: TGCGCCAGCAGCTTTTCCATACCCAACGGCTACACCTTC
cdr3_aa: CASSFSIPNGYTF
v_call: TRBV5-1
j_call: TRBJ1-2
clone_size: -
d_call: -

cdr3_nt: TGTGCTAGTGGTTTGGGGACTAGCGGGGCCAAAAACATTCAGTACTTC
cdr3_aa: CASGLGTSGAKNIQYF
v_call: TRBV12-5
j_call: TRBJ2-4
clone_size: -
d_call: TRBD2

cdr3_nt: TGCGCCAGCAGCTTGGCCCCGACAGGGGTGGGGTCACCCCTCCACTTT
cdr3_aa: CASSLAPTGVGSPLHF
v_call: TRBV5-1
j_call: TRBJ1-6
clone_size: -
d_call: TRBD1

cdr3_nt: TGCAGCGTTGATAGCGGGAGGGCCCGGGGGGAGACCCAGTACTTC
cdr3_aa: CSVDSGRARGETQYF
v_call: TRBV29-1
j_call: TRBJ2-5
clone_size: few
d_call: TRBD2

cdr3_nt: TGTGCCACCAGCAGACTTAAGGGCGGTGGGGAAAAACTGTTTTTT
cdr3_aa: CATSRLKGGGEKLFF
v_call: TRBV15
j_call: TRBJ1-4
clone_size: -
d_call: -

cdr3_nt: TGTGCCATCACCGACCGGGACGCCGAGGGGGAAGCTTTCTTT
cdr3_aa: CAITDRDAEGEAFF
v_call: TRBV10-3
j_call: TRBJ1-1
clone_size: many
d_call: -

cdr3_nt: TGTGCCAGCAGCTTCCTCCCAAAGGACAGCACCGGGGAGCTGTTTTTT
cdr3_aa: CASSFLPKDSTGELFF
v_call: TRBV5-6
j_call: TRBJ2-2
clone_size: few
d_call: -

cdr3_nt: TGTGCCAGCAGCCTCAGGCTTAGCGGGAGGGGCGATGAGCAGTTCTTC
cdr3_aa: CASSLRLSGRGDEQFF
v_call: TRBV9
j_call: TRBJ2-1
clone_size: few
d_call: TRBD2

cdr3_nt: TGCGCCAGCAGCTGGGTGACCTCCTACAATGAGCAGTTCTTC
cdr3_aa: CASSWVTSYNEQFF
v_call: TRBV5-1
j_call: TRBJ2-1
clone_size: few
d_call: -

cdr3_nt: TGTGCCAGCACCCTTTTCACTGAAGCTTTCTTT
cdr3_aa: CASTLFTEAFF
v_call: TRBV6-2/TRBV6-3
j_call: TRBJ1-1
clone_size: few
d_call: -

cdr3_nt: TGCAGTGCTAGAGGAGCCCCAGGGCATGGGTACAATGAGCAGTTCTTC
cdr3_aa: CSARGAPGHGYNEQFF
v_call: TRBV20-1
j_call: TRBJ2-1
clone_size: few
d_call: -

cdr3_nt: TGCGCCAGCAGCCAAGATTTGGGCGGGAGTTACAATGAGCAGTTCTTC
cdr3_aa: CASSQDLGGSYNEQFF
v_call: TRBV4-3
j_call: TRBJ2-1
clone_size: many
d_call: TRBD2

cdr3_nt: TGTGCCAGCAGTTTATCGGCCTCCGAGGGTTCACCCCTCCACTTT
cdr3_aa: CASSLSASEGSPLHF
v_call: TRBV12-3/TRBV12-4
j_call: TRBJ1-6
clone_size: -
d_call: -

cdr3_nt: TGTGCCAGCAGCCCATACAATAGCGGGGGTGTCTACGAGCAGTACTTC
cdr3_aa: CASSPYNSGGVYEQYF
v_call: TRBV11-3
j_call: TRBJ2-7
clone_size: -
d_call: TRBD2

cdr3_nt: TGTGCCAGCAGTTTTCTCCCGGGAGGCACAGTGGGAGAGACCCAGTACTTC
cdr3_aa: CASSFLPGGTVGETQYF
v_call: TRBV12-3/TRBV12-4
j_call: TRBJ2-5
clone_size: -
d_call: TRBD2

cdr3_nt: TGTGCCAGCTCACCGGACAGGGATGAGACCCAGTACTTC
cdr3_aa: CASSPDRDETQYF
v_call: TRBV18
j_call: TRBJ2-5
clone_size: -
d_call: TRBD1

cdr3_nt: TGTGCCAGCAGTTACGAGGGACTAGCGTCCAATGAGCAGTTCTTC
cdr3_aa: CASSYEGLASNEQFF
v_call: TRBV6-2/TRBV6-3
j_call: TRBJ2-1
clone_size: few
d_call: TRBD2

cdr3_nt: TGTGCCAGCAGAGAAGGGGGGGCGGCTAATGAAAAACTGTTTTTT
cdr3_aa: CASREGGAANEKLFF
v_call: TRBV28
j_call: TRBJ1-4
clone_size: -
d_call: -

cdr3_nt: TGTGCCAGCAGCTTAGGTGGGGGGACAGCAGAACAAGAGACCCAGTACTTC
cdr3_aa: CASSLGGGTAEQETQYF
v_call: TRBV7-9
j_call: TRBJ2-5
clone_size: -
d_call: -

cdr3_nt: TGCGCCAGCAGCTTGACGACGGGGGCGTCTAATGAAAAACTGTTTTTT
cdr3_aa: CASSLTTGASNEKLFF
v_call: TRBV5-1
j_call: TRBJ1-4
clone_size: few
d_call: -

cdr3_nt: TGTGCCAGCACCACCATCGGAGGGGGGTCGTACGAGCAGTACTTC
cdr3_aa: CASTTIGGGSYEQYF
v_call: TRBV6-1
j_call: TRBJ2-7
clone_size: -
d_call: -

cdr3_nt: TGCGCCAGCAGCCTACCGGCGACTCCCACCGGGGAGCTGTTTTTT
cdr3_aa: CASSLPATPTGELFF
v_call: TRBV4-1
j_call: TRBJ2-2
clone_size: -
d_call: -

cdr3_nt: TGCGCCAGCAGCTTGGAAGCCGCAGGGGCTCGAGAAAAACTGTTTTTT
cdr3_aa: CASSLEAAGAREKLFF
v_call: TRBV5-1
j_call: TRBJ1-4
clone_size: -
d_call: -

cdr3_nt: TGTGCCAGCAGATTGGGACAGGGAGTAAACATTCAGTACTTC
cdr3_aa: CASRLGQGVNIQYF
v_call: TRBV12-3/TRBV12-4
j_call: TRBJ2-4
clone_size: few
d_call: TRBD1

cdr3_nt: TGCGCCAGCAGCTTGGCCCCTAACTATGGCTACACCTTC
cdr3_aa: CASSLAPNYGYTF
v_call: TRBV5-1
j_call: TRBJ1-2
clone_size: few
d_call: -